This T cell receptor beta chain was observed in a study of T cells after posttransplantation cyclophosphamide (dated by TCRdb to 2016 to 2017). Looking at the study overall: The study tracked T cell repertoire reconstitution by TRB sequencing after myeloablative bone marrow transplantation using posttransplantation cyclophosphamide as GVHD prophylaxis. Antigen receptor sequencing covered samples from about 40 PTCy-treated patients and some 15 of their related bone marrow donors. Blood from every one of the 30 or so PTCy patients who had 1-year posttransplant specimens underwent TRB sequencing. TRB sequencing was also done on up to roughly 3 additional blood samples from 2 to 5.2 years after transplant in 3 patients, and on pretransplant blood from a handful of patients. TRA and TRB clonality were tightly correlated in several samples, so subsequent TCR analyses focused on TRB only. Public TRB sequences were compared against a database of over 3,000 sequences linked to responses to pathogens, tumor antigens, self-antigens and alloantigens. The paper as a whole reports these results and caveats: At 1-2 months, donor-recipient similarity was low but rose over the first year, and the later blood repertoires were often dominated by donor CD8+ memory clones. Across 45 or so patients, recipient CMV seropositivity and CMV reactivation were highly associated with TRB clonality; PTCy diversity was similar to CNI/methotrexate controls. The TRB repertoires of T cells infiltrating skin or the GI tract showed only limited overlap with the TRB repertoires found in blood.

TRB sequencing used genomic DNA with the immunoSEQ assay at survey resolution or the hsTCRB kit. For the original study's pipeline: The immunoSEQ software was used for initial read processing, and the LymphoSeq R package was used for repertoire analyses. Clonality was computed as 1 minus normalized Shannon entropy; Gini coefficient was also calculated for each TRB dataset. To infer phenotypes in unsorted samples, TRB sequences from sorted subsets of the recipient or donor were mapped onto unsorted samples from the same recipient. TCRdb retrieved this table from immuneACCESS and kept in-frame rearrangements only. Not all clones are present; in checked studies, unresolved V genes account for under half, and no reason is known for the remainder. From that table come the V and J calls and clone size; the DNA was used to work out D and trimming. The sample yields 20,000 to 25,000 clones; 73% were counted once. Together, the top ten hold approximately 0.65% of the sample.

Reading the germline V gene (reference sequence) gives CDR1 MNHEY and CDR2 SMNVEV. The germline V end is reduced by 6 bases and the J end by 6 bases; junction bases left unmatched: 14. The CDR3 holds 16 amino acids from the cysteine to the phenylalanine. Here the CDR3 DNA is all that survives: 48 bases in frame from base 1. About this clone: Its antigen is still unknown. The sample holds no much larger clone one base away, and base qualities are not on file.

Peripheral blood samples were provided by related bone marrow donors on the day of marrow donation. Mononuclear cells from peripheral blood and bone marrow were separated by Ficoll-Hypaque density centrifugation and then cryopreserved. CD4+ and CD8+ T cells, including naive and memory subsets, were sorted by FACS on a FACSAria II. The TCR originated in a woman aged 55-69 years in good health, CMV-negative, and a related stem cell transplant donor. The sample comprised memory CD4+ T cells sorted from PBMCs. The V and J genes are TRBV27 and TRBJ2-7; the central 10 bases match TRBD1. The DNA reads as follows: TGTGCCAGCAGACCCAAACCGGGACAGGGGAAGTTCGAGCAGTACTTC. It translates as CASRPKPGQGKFEQYF.